The rows below give T cell receptor beta chains drawn from one sample of a study of blood T cell repertoires in COVID-19. This table comes from immunoSEQ multiplex PCR, and its TCRdb copy is limited to in-frame clones, with some not included. The table includes about 480,000 clones, 75% to 90% detected once. The sequenced sample consisted of peripheral blood. Receptors originate from a man between 18 and 29 years old with COVID-19, enrolled during active disease. Each CDR3 is given with its conserved first and last residue. The D gene is left open where the match is weak. The listing skips clone size in some rows; elsewhere it reads once, few, many or a size class.

CDR3 protein: CASRWDRSSYEQYF
CDR3 DNA: TGTGCCAGCAGGTGGGACAGGAGCTCCTACGAGCAGTACTTC
J gene: TRBJ2-7
V gene: TRBV11-2
clone size: -
D gene: TRBD1

CDR3 protein: CASSRLQGGPADTQYF
CDR3 DNA: TGTGCCAGCAGTAGATTACAGGGGGGGCCCGCAGATACGCAGTATTTT
J gene: TRBJ2-3
V gene: TRBV27
clone size: -
D gene: -

CDR3 protein: CASSRGQGWDTEAFF
CDR3 DNA: TGCGCCAGCAGCCGGGGACAGGGGTGGGACACTGAAGCTTTCTTT
J gene: TRBJ1-1
V gene: TRBV4-1
clone size: -
D gene: TRBD1

CDR3 protein: CASSLYTSGRAFSHSETQYF
CDR3 DNA: TGCGCCAGCAGCTTGTATACTAGCGGGAGGGCCTTTTCCCATTCGGAGACCCAGTACTTC
J gene: TRBJ2-5
V gene: TRBV5-1
clone size: -
D gene: TRBD2

CDR3 protein: CASSDGTYYNQPQHF
CDR3 DNA: TGTGCCAGCAGTGACGGCACTTACTACAATCAGCCCCAGCATTTT
J gene: TRBJ1-5
V gene: TRBV6-1
clone size: few
D gene: -

CDR3 protein: CAISGSLTRDSHEQYF
CDR3 DNA: TGTGCCATCAGTGGTTCTTTGACTAGAGATAGCCACGAGCAGTACTTC
J gene: TRBJ2-7
V gene: TRBV10-3
clone size: -
D gene: -

CDR3 protein: CASSPNSGRGGETQYF
CDR3 DNA: TGTGCCAGCAGTCCAAATAGCGGAAGAGGAGGGGAGACCCAGTACTTC
J gene: TRBJ2-5
V gene: TRBV4-2
clone size: -
D gene: -

CDR3 protein: CASSLGQGGRYEQYF
CDR3 DNA: TGTGCTAGCAGCTTAGGGCAGGGTGGACGCTACGAGCAGTACTTC
J gene: TRBJ2-7
V gene: TRBV7-7
clone size: -
D gene: -

CDR3 protein: CASSFQNYGYTF
CDR3 DNA: TGTGCCAGCAGTTTCCAGAACTATGGCTACACCTTC
J gene: TRBJ1-2
V gene: TRBV12-3/TRBV12-4
clone size: -
D gene: -

CDR3 protein: CASSIDLGTSGRLDEQFF
CDR3 DNA: TGTGCCAGTAGTATAGATTTAGGGACTAGCGGGAGGTTAGATGAGCAGTTCTTC
J gene: TRBJ2-1
V gene: TRBV19
clone size: once
D gene: TRBD2

CDR3 protein: CASSLGPVGTGHEQYF
CDR3 DNA: TGTGCCAGCAGCTTAGGGCCGGTAGGGACAGGGCACGAGCAGTACTTC
J gene: TRBJ2-7
V gene: TRBV11-2
clone size: -
D gene: TRBD1

CDR3 protein: CASSSPVETQYF
CDR3 DNA: TGTGCCAGCAGCTCCCCTGTTGAGACCCAGTACTTC
J gene: TRBJ2-5
V gene: TRBV13
clone size: -
D gene: -

CDR3 protein: CASSLVVSGEQFF
CDR3 DNA: TGTGCCAGCAGCTTGGTTGTGTCGGGTGAGCAGTTCTTC
J gene: TRBJ2-1
V gene: TRBV5-4
clone size: -
D gene: -

CDR3 protein: CASSLDSRGYTF
CDR3 DNA: TGCGCCAGCAGCTTGGACTCTAGGGGCTACACCTTC
J gene: TRBJ1-2
V gene: TRBV5-1
clone size: -
D gene: -

CDR3 protein: CASSHQIQGLDEQFF
CDR3 DNA: TGTGCCAGCAGTCACCAAATTCAGGGCCTGGATGAGCAGTTCTTC
J gene: TRBJ2-1
V gene: TRBV6-5
clone size: -
D gene: -

CDR3 protein: CASSLGTAGVTEAFF
CDR3 DNA: TGTGCCAGCAGTTTAGGAACGGCGGGAGTCACTGAAGCTTTCTTT
J gene: TRBJ1-1
V gene: TRBV27
clone size: -
D gene: -

CDR3 protein: CASSFSPGLAGVYNEQFF
CDR3 DNA: TGTGCCAGCAGCTTCTCACCGGGACTAGCGGGGGTTTACAATGAGCAGTTCTTC
J gene: TRBJ2-1
V gene: TRBV5-5
clone size: -
D gene: TRBD2

CDR3 protein: CASSMEVQPQHF
CDR3 DNA: TGTGCCAGCAGCATGGAGGTTCAGCCCCAGCATTTT
J gene: TRBJ1-5
V gene: TRBV7-9
clone size: -
D gene: -

CDR3 protein: CASPRGGSAGYTF
CDR3 DNA: TGTGCCAGCCCGAGGGGAGGTTCTGCTGGCTACACCTTC
J gene: TRBJ1-2
V gene: TRBV2
clone size: -
D gene: -

CDR3 protein: CASSQGNSPLHF
CDR3 DNA: TGTGCCAGCAGTCAGGGAAATTCACCCCTCCACTTT
J gene: TRBJ1-6
V gene: TRBV27
clone size: -
D gene: -

CDR3 protein: CVRSLDRANQPQHF
CDR3 DNA: TGTGTCAGAAGCTTAGACAGGGCCAATCAGCCCCAGCATTTT
J gene: TRBJ1-5
V gene: TRBV7-5
clone size: -
D gene: -

CDR3 protein: CASSTVRVEDNYGYTF
CDR3 DNA: TGTGCCAGCAGTACCGTACGGGTCGAAGATAACTATGGCTACACCTTC
J gene: TRBJ1-2
V gene: TRBV7-8
clone size: -
D gene: -

CDR3 protein: CASSSPGEQYF
CDR3 DNA: TGTGCCAGCAGTTCCCCGGGGGAGCAGTACTTC
J gene: TRBJ2-7
V gene: TRBV6-2/TRBV6-3
clone size: -
D gene: -

CDR3 protein: CASRGGTEAFF
CDR3 DNA: TGTGCCAGCAGAGGAGGGACTGAAGCTTTCTTT
J gene: TRBJ1-1
V gene: TRBV3-1/TRBV3-2
clone size: once
D gene: -

CDR3 protein: CASSLSVGSGTDTQYF
CDR3 DNA: TGTGCCAGCAGCTTATCCGTGGGTAGCGGGACAGATACGCAGTATTTT
J gene: TRBJ2-3
V gene: TRBV11-3
clone size: -
D gene: TRBD2

CDR3 protein: CASSWDRESEQYF
CDR3 DNA: TGTGCCAGCAGCTGGGACAGGGAGTCCGAGCAGTACTTC
J gene: TRBJ2-7
V gene: TRBV11-2
clone size: -
D gene: TRBD1

CDR3 protein: CAISESFSGTGYNEQFF
CDR3 DNA: TGTGCCATCAGTGAGTCGTTCTCAGGGACAGGCTACAATGAGCAGTTCTTC
J gene: TRBJ2-1
V gene: TRBV10-3
clone size: few
D gene: TRBD1

CDR3 protein: CASGGQGLYEQYF
CDR3 DNA: TGTGCTAGTGGCGGGCAGGGTCTCTACGAGCAGTACTTC
J gene: TRBJ2-7
V gene: TRBV12-5
clone size: -
D gene: -

CDR3 protein: CASNGQANTEAFF
CDR3 DNA: TGTGCCAGCAACGGACAGGCGAACACTGAAGCTTTCTTT
J gene: TRBJ1-1
V gene: TRBV14
clone size: -
D gene: TRBD1

CDR3 protein: CAAGGLYSGNTIYF
CDR3 DNA: TGTGCCGCCGGGGGACTCTACTCTGGAAACACCATATATTTT
J gene: TRBJ1-3
V gene: TRBV6-5
clone size: -
D gene: -

CDR3 protein: CASKRVSSGGETQYF
CDR3 DNA: TGTGCCAGTAAAAGGGTCTCTAGCGGGGGCGAGACCCAGTACTTC
J gene: TRBJ2-5
V gene: TRBV19
clone size: -
D gene: TRBD2

CDR3 protein: CASSIFSRGRNTIYF
CDR3 DNA: TGTGCCAGTAGTATTTTTTCGCGGGGAAGAAACACCATATATTTT
J gene: TRBJ1-3
V gene: TRBV19
clone size: once
D gene: -

CDR3 protein: CASSLTRIQNYEQYF
CDR3 DNA: TGTGCCAGCAGCTTAACCCGCATACAGAACTACGAGCAGTACTTC
J gene: TRBJ2-7
V gene: TRBV7-9
clone size: -
D gene: -

CDR3 protein: CASSRAAGDEGNEQFF
CDR3 DNA: TGTGCCAGCAGCCGTGCAGCGGGAGATGAGGGCAATGAGCAGTTCTTC
J gene: TRBJ2-1
V gene: TRBV7-6
clone size: -
D gene: TRBD2

CDR3 protein: CASSFTGTGGDEQYF
CDR3 DNA: TGTGCCAGCAGTTTTACCGGGACAGGGGGCGACGAGCAGTACTTC
J gene: TRBJ2-7
V gene: TRBV6-5
clone size: -
D gene: TRBD1

CDR3 protein: CASSLTWTSYNEQFF
CDR3 DNA: TGTGCCAGCAGCTTAACCTGGACTAGCTACAATGAGCAGTTCTTC
J gene: TRBJ2-1
V gene: TRBV7-3
clone size: -
D gene: TRBD2

CDR3 protein: CASSSRTGAGNTIYF
CDR3 DNA: TGTGCTAGCAGCTCCCGCACAGGGGCTGGAAACACCATATATTTT
J gene: TRBJ1-3
V gene: TRBV7-7
clone size: -
D gene: TRBD1

CDR3 protein: CASTGGGETQYF
CDR3 DNA: TGTGCCAGCACCGGCGGAGGAGAGACCCAGTACTTC
J gene: TRBJ2-5
V gene: TRBV27
clone size: -
D gene: -

CDR3 protein: CASSRESNYGYTF
CDR3 DNA: TGTGCCAGCAGTCGGGAAAGCAACTATGGCTACACCTTC
J gene: TRBJ1-2
V gene: TRBV2
clone size: -
D gene: -

CDR3 protein: CASSPPPGGEQFF
CDR3 DNA: TGTGCCAGCTCACCACCGCCCGGGGGTGAGCAGTTCTTC
J gene: TRBJ2-1
V gene: TRBV18
clone size: -
D gene: -

CDR3 protein: CASRIDSDRYGYTF
CDR3 DNA: TGCGCCAGCAGAATAGACAGTGACAGGTATGGCTACACCTTC
J gene: TRBJ1-2
V gene: TRBV5-1
clone size: -
D gene: -

CDR3 protein: CASGIRRVDNEQFF
CDR3 DNA: TGTGCCAGCGGGATCAGGCGGGTAGATAATGAGCAGTTCTTC
J gene: TRBJ2-1
V gene: TRBV6-5
clone size: -
D gene: -

CDR3 protein: CATSDLPLDRGPLYSNQPQHF
CDR3 DNA: TGTGCCACCAGTGATTTGCCGCTGGACAGGGGGCCGCTATATAGCAATCAGCCCCAGCATTTT
J gene: TRBJ1-5
V gene: TRBV24-1
clone size: -
D gene: TRBD1

CDR3 protein: CASSQDWRAGGYEQFF
CDR3 DNA: TGCGCCAGCAGCCAAGATTGGAGAGCGGGGGGGTATGAGCAGTTCTTC
J gene: TRBJ2-1
V gene: TRBV4-1
clone size: -
D gene: TRBD2

CDR3 protein: CASSLVGLAGDEQYF
CDR3 DNA: TGTGCCAGCAGCTTGGTAGGACTAGCGGGCGACGAGCAGTACTTC
J gene: TRBJ2-7
V gene: TRBV5-4
clone size: -
D gene: TRBD2

CDR3 protein: CASSSRQAIQETQYF
CDR3 DNA: TGTGCCAGCAGCAGCCGACAGGCCATCCAAGAGACCCAGTACTTC
J gene: TRBJ2-5
V gene: TRBV5-5
clone size: once
D gene: -

CDR3 protein: CASSLMTGSNTEAFF
CDR3 DNA: TGCGCCAGCAGCCTTATGACAGGATCGAACACTGAAGCTTTCTTT
J gene: TRBJ1-1
V gene: TRBV4-1
clone size: -
D gene: -

CDR3 protein: CASSQVGQMNTEAFF
CDR3 DNA: TGCGCCAGCAGCCAAGTGGGACAGATGAACACTGAAGCTTTCTTT
J gene: TRBJ1-1
V gene: TRBV4-1
clone size: -
D gene: TRBD1

CDR3 protein: CASSLVRGSLETQYF
CDR3 DNA: TGTGCCAGCAGCTTGGTCCGTGGGAGCTTAGAGACCCAGTACTTC
J gene: TRBJ2-5
V gene: TRBV5-5
clone size: -
D gene: -

CDR3 protein: CASSVSAQAGNTIYF
CDR3 DNA: TGTGCCAGCAGCGTATCAGCACAGGCTGGAAACACCATATATTTT
J gene: TRBJ1-3
V gene: TRBV9
clone size: -
D gene: -

CDR3 protein: CASSQGRVNTEAFF
CDR3 DNA: TGCGCCAGCAGCCAAGGACGGGTGAACACTGAAGCTTTCTTT
J gene: TRBJ1-1
V gene: TRBV4-1
clone size: few
D gene: -

CDR3 protein: CSVEGAGEAFF
CDR3 DNA: TGCAGCGTTGAGGGTGCAGGGGAAGCTTTCTTT
J gene: TRBJ1-1
V gene: TRBV29-1
clone size: -
D gene: -

CDR3 protein: CASTGGAYGYTF
CDR3 DNA: TGTGCCAGCACTGGGGGGGCCTATGGCTACACCTTC
J gene: TRBJ1-2
V gene: TRBV2
clone size: -
D gene: -

CDR3 protein: CASGPGHLATTGELFF
CDR3 DNA: TGTGCTAGTGGTCCGGGACACCTAGCTACGACCGGGGAGCTGTTTTTT
J gene: TRBJ2-2
V gene: TRBV12-5
clone size: -
D gene: -